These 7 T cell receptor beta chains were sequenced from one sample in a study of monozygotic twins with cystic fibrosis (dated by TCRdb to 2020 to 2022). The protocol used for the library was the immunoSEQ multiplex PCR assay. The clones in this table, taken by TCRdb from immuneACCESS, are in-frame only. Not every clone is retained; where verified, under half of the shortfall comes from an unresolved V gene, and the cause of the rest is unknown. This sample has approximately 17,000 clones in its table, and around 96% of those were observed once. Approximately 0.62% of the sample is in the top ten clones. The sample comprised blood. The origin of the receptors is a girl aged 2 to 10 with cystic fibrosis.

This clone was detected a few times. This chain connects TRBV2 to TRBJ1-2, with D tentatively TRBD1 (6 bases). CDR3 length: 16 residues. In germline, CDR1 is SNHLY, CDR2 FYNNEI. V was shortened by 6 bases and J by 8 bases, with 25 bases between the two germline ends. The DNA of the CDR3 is TGTGCCAGCAGCGAACTCTCCGGGACACACGGCGGAGGCTACACCTTC. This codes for CASSELSGTHGGGYTF.

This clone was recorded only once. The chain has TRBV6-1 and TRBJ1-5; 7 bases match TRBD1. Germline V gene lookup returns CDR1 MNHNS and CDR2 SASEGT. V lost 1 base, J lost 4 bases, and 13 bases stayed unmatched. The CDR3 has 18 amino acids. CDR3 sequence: CASSEVTGIYPVNQPQHF. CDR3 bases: TGTGCCAGCAGTGAAGTGACAGGGATATATCCTGTGAATCAGCCCCAGCATTTT.

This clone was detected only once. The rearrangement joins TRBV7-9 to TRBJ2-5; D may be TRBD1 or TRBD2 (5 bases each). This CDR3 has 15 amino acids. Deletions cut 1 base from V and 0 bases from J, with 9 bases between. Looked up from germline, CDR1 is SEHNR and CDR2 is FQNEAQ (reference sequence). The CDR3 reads CASSLGGRDQETQYF. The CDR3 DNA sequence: TGTGCCAGCAGCTTAGGGGGGAGAGACCAAGAGACCCAGTACTTC.

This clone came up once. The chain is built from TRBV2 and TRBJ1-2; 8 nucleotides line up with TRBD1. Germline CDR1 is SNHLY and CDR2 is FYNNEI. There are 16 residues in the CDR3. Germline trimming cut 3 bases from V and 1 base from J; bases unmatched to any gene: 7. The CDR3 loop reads CASSDSPGGFNYGYTF. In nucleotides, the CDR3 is TGTGCCAGCAGTGATTCACCAGGGGGCTTTAACTATGGCTACACCTTC.

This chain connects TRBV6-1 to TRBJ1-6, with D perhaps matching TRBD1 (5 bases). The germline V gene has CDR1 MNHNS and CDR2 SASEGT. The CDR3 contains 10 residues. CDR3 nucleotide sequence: TGTGAGACAGTCAATTCACCCCTCCACTTT. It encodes CETVNSPLHF.

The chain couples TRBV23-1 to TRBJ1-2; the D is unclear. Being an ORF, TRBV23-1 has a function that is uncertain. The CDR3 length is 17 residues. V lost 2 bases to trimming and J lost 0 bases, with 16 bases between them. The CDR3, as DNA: TGCGCCAGCAGTCAACCGGGCTCCGATGTAGCTAACTATGGCTACACCTTC. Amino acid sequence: CASSQPGSDVANYGYTF.

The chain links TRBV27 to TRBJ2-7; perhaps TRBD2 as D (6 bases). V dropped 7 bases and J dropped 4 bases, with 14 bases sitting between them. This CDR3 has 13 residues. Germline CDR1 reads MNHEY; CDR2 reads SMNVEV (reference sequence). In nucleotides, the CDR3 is TGTGCCAGCAAGCCAAGCGGGTTGTACGAGCAGTACTTC. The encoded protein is CASKPSGLYEQYF.